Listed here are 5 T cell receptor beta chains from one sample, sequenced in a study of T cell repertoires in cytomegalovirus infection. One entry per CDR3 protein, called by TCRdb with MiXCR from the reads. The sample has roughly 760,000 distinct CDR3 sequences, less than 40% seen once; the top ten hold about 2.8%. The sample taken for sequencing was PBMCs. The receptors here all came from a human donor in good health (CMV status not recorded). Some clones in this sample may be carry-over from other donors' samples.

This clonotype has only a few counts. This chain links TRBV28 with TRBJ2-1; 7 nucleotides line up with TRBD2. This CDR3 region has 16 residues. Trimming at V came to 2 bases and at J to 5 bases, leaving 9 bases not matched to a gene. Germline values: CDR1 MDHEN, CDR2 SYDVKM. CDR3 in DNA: TGTGCCAGCAGTTTAGGGGCGGGAGTAAGAAACAATGAGCAGTTCTTC. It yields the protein CASSLGAGVRNNEQFF.

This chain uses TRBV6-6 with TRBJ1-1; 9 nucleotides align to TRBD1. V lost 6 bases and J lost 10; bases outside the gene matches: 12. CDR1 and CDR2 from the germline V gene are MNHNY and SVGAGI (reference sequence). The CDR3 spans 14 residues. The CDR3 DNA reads TGTGCCAGCAGGGCCGGGACAGGGTCGGTTTTAGCTTTCTTT. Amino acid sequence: CASRAGTGSVLAFF.

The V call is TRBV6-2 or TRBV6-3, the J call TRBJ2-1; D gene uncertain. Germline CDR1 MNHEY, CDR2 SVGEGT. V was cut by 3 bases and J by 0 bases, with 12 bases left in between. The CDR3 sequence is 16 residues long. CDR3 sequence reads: CASSYQTPHSYNEQFF. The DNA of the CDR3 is TGTGCCAGCAGTTATCAGACGCCCCACTCCTACAATGAGCAGTTCTTC.

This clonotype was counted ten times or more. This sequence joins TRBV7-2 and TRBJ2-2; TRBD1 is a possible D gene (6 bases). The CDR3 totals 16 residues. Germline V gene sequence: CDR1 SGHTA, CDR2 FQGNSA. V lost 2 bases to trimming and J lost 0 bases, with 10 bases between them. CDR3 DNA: TGTGCCAGCAGCTTATCCGACAGGACGAACACCGGGGAGCTGTTTTTT. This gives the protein CASSLSDRTNTGELFF.

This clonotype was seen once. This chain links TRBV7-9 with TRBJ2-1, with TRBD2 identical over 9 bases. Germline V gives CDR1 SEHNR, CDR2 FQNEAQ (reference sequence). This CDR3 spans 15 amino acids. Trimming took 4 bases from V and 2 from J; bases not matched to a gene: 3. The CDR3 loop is CASSSSGRPYNEQFF. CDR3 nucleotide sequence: TGTGCCAGCAGCTCGAGCGGGAGGCCCTACAATGAGCAGTTCTTC.